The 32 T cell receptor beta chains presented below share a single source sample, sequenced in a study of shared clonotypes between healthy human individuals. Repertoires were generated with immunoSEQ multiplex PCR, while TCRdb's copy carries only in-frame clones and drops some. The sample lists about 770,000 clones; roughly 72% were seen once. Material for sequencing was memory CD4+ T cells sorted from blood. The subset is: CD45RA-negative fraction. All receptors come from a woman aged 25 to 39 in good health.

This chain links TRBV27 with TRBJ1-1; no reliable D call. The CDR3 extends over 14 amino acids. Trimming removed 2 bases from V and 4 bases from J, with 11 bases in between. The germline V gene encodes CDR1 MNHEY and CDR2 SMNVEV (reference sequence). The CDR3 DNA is TGTGCCAGCAGTTTAGTACACTCGGGCACTGAAGCTTTCTTT. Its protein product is CASSLVHSGTEAFF.

The CDR3, as DNA: TGTGCCAGTAGTATACAACGAGGAGGGGGAAATGGGGCCAACGTCCTGACTTTC. Amino acids: CASSIQRGGGNGANVLTF. The chain combines TRBV19 with TRBJ2-6, with D perhaps being TRBD1 or TRBD2 (6 bases each). Trimming removed 2 bases at V and 3 bases at J, with 17 bases between. CDR1 is LNHDA and CDR2 is SQIVND in the germline V gene (reference sequence). The CDR3 consists of 18 residues.

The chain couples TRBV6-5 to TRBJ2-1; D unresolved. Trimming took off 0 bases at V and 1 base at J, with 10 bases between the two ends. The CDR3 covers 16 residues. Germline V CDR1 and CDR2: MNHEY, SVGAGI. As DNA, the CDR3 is TGTGCCAGCAGTTACTCGAGTACGGGTTCCTACAATGAGCAGTTCTTC. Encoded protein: CASSYSSTGSYNEQFF.

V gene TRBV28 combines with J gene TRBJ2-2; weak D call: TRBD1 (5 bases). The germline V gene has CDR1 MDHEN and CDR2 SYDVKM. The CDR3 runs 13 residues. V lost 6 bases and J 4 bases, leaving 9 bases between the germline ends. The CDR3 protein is CASRGPVTGELFF. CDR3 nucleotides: TGTGCCAGCAGGGGGCCGGTCACCGGGGAGCTGTTTTTT.

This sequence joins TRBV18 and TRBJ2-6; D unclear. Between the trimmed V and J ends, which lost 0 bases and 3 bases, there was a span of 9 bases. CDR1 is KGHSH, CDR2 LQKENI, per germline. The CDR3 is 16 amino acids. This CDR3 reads CASSPPSGVGANVLTF. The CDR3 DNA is TGTGCCAGCTCACCACCGTCTGGCGTTGGGGCCAACGTCCTGACTTTC.

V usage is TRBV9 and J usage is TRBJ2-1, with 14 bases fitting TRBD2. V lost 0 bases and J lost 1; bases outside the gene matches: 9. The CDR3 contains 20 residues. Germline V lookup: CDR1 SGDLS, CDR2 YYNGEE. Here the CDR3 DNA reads TGTGCCAGCAGCGTAGCGGGACTAGCGGGAGTAAAGGGGTCCTACAATGAGCAGTTCTTC. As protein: CASSVAGLAGVKGSYNEQFF.

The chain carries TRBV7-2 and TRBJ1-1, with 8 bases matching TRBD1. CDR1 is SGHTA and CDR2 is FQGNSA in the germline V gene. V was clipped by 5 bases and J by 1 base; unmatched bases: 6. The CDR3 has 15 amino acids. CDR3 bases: TGTGCCAGCAGCATTACCGGGACAGGGAACACTGAAGCTTTCTTT. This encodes CASSITGTGNTEAFF.

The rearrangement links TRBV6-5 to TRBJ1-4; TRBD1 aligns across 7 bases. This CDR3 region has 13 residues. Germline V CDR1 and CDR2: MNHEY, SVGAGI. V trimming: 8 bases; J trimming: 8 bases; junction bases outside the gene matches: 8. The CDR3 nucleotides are TGTGCCAGCCGCCCAGCAGGGGGGGAAAAACTGTTTTTT. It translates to CASRPAGGEKLFF.

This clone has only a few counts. The CDR3: CARSRFEANEQYF. CDR3 DNA: TGTGCCAGAAGCAGGTTCGAGGCAAACGAGCAGTACTTC. The chain uses TRBV5-3 and TRBJ2-7, with D unresolved. TRBV5-3 counts as an open reading frame of uncertain function. CDR3 length equals 13 residues. V lost 4 bases, J lost 5 bases, and 13 bases lay in between.

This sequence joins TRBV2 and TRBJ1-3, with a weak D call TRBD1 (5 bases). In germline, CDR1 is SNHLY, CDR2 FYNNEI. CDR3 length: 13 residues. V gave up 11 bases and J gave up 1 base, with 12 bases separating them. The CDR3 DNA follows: TGTGCCGGCCACGGACAATCTGGAAACACCATATATTTT. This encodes CAGHGQSGNTIYF.

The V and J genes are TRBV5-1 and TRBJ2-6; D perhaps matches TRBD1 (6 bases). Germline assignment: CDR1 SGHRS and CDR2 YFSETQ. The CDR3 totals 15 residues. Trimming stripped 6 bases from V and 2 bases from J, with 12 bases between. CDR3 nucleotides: TGCGCCAGCAACACACAGGGAGCTGGGGCCAACGTCCTGACTTTC. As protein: CASNTQGAGANVLTF.

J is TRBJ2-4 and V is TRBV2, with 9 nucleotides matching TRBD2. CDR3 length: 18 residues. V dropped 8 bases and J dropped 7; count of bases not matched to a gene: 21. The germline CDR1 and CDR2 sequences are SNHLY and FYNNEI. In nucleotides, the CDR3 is TGTGCCAGCCGATCCCTGCGGTTGGCGGGAGGGCCTGGTAACATTCAGTACTTC. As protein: CASRSLRLAGGPGNIQYF.

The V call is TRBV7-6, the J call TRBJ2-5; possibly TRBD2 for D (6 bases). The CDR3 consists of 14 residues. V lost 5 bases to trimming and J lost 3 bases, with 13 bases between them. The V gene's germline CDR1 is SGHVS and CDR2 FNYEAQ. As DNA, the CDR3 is TGTGCCAGCAGCCCGGGACTTAAAGAAGAGACCCAGTACTTC. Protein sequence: CASSPGLKEETQYF.

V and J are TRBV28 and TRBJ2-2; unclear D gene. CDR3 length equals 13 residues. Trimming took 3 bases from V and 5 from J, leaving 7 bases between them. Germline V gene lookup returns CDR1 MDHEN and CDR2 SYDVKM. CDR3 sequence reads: CASSFGVTGELFF. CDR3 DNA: TGTGCCAGCAGTTTTGGGGTGACCGGGGAGCTGTTTTTT. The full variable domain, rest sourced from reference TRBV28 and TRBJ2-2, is DVKVTQSSRYLVKRTGEKVFLECVQDMDHENMFWYRQDPGLGLRLIYFSYDVKMKEKGDIPEGYSVSREKKERFSLILESASTNQTSMYLCASSFGVTGELFFGEGSRLTVL.

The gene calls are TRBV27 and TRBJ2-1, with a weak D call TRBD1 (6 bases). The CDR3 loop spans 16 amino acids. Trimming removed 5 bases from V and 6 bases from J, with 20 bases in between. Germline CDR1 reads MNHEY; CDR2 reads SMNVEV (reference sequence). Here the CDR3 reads CASSPRQDYWGNEQFF. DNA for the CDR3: TGTGCCAGCAGTCCAAGACAGGATTATTGGGGCAATGAGCAGTTCTTC.

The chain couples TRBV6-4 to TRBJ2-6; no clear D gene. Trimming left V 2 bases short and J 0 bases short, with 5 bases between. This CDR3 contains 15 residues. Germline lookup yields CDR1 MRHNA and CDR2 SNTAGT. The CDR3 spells CASSDRDSGANVLTF. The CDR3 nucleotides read TGTGCCAGCAGTGACAGGGACTCTGGGGCCAACGTCCTGACTTTC.

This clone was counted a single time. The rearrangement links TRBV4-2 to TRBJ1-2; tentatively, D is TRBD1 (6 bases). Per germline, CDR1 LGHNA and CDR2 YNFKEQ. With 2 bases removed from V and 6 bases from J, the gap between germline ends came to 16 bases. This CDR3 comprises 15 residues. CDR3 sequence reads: CASSQKTTGSDGYTF. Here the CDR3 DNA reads TGTGCCAGCAGCCAAAAAACTACAGGGAGCGATGGCTACACCTTC.

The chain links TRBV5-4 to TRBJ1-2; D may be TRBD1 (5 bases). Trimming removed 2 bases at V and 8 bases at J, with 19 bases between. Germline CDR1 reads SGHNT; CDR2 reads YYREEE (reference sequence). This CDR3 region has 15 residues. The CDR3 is CASSFRLTKGEGYTF. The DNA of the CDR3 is TGTGCCAGCAGCTTTAGGCTAACGAAAGGGGAAGGCTACACCTTC.

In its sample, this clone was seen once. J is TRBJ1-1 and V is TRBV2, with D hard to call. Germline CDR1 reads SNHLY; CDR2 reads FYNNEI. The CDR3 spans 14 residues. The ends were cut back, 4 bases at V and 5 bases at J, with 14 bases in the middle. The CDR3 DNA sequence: TGTGCCAGCAGTGTGCGTACGTCGTGGACTGAAGCTTTCTTT. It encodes CASSVRTSWTEAFF.

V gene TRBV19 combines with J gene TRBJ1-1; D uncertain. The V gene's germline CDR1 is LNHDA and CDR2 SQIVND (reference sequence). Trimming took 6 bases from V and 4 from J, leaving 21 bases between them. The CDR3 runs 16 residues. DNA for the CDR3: TGTGCCAGTAGACCCACGCAGGTCGTGATCGGCACTGAAGCTTTCTTT. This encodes CASRPTQVVIGTEAFF.

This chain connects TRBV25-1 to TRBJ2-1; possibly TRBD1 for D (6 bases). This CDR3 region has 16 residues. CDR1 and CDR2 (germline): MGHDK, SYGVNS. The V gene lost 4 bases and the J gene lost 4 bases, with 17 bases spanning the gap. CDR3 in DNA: TGTGCCAGCAGTGCCCCGGACAGAAGAGATTACAATGAGCAGTTCTTC. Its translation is CASSAPDRRDYNEQFF. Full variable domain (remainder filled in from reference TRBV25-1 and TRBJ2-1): EADIYQTPRYLVIGTGKKITLECSQTMGHDKMYWYQQDPGMELHLIHYSYGVNSTEKGDLSSESTVSRIRTEHFPLTLESARPSHTSQYLCASSAPDRRDYNEQFFGPGTRLTVL.

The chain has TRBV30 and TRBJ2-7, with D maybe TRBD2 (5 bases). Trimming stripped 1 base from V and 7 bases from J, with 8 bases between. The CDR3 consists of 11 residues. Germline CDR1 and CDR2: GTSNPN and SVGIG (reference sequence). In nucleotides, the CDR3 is TGTGCCTGGAGTGACCGGAGGGAGCAGTACTTC. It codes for CAWSDRREQYF.

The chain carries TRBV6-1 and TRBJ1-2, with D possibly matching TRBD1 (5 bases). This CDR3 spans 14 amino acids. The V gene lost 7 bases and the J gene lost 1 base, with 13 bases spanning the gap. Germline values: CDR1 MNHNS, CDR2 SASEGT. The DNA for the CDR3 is TGTGCCAGCACCGAGGGGACTCTTAACTATGGCTACACCTTC. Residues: CASTEGTLNYGYTF.

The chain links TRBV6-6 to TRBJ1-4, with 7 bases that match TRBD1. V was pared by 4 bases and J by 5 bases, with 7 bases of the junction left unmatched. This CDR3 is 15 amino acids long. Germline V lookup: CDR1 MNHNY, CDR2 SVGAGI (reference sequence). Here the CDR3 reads CASSSMDRTNEKLFF. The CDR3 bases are TGTGCCAGCAGTTCCATGGACAGGACAAATGAAAAACTGTTTTTT.

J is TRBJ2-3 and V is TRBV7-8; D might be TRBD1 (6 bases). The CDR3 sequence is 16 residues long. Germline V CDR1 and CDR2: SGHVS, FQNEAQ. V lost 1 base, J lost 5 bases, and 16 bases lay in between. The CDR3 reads CASSLEFQGSGDTQYF. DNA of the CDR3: TGTGCCAGCAGCTTAGAGTTTCAGGGGTCGGGAGATACGCAGTATTTT.

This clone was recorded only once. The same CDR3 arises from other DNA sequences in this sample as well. The CDR3 region is CASSPGLSETQYF. The DNA for the CDR3 is TGTGCCAGCTCACCGGGACTTTCGGAGACCCAGTACTTC. The rearrangement links TRBV18 to TRBJ2-5; D may be TRBD2 (6 bases). CDR3 length: 13 residues. The germline CDR1 and CDR2 sequences are KGHSH and LQKENI. V lost 3 bases, J lost 5 bases, and 10 bases lay in between.

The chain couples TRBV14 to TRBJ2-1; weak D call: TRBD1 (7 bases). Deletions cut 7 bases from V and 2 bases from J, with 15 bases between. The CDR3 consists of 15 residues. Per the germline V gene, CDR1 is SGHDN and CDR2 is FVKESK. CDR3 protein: CASTHGRGAYNEQFF. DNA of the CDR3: TGTGCCAGCACCCATGGCAGGGGGGCCTACAATGAGCAGTTCTTC.

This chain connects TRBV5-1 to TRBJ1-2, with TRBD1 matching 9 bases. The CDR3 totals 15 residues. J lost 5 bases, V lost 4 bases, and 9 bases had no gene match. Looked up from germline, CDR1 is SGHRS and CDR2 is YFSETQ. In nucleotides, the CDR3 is TGCGCCAGCAGCCCATCGACAGGGGGAGGTTATGGCTACACCTTC. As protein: CASSPSTGGGYGYTF.

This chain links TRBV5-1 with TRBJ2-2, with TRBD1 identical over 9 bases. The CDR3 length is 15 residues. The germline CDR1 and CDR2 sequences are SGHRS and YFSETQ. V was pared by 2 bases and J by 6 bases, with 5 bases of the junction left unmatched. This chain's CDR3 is CASSFGGQGPGELFF. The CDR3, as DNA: TGCGCCAGCAGCTTTGGGGGACAGGGCCCCGGGGAGCTGTTTTTT.

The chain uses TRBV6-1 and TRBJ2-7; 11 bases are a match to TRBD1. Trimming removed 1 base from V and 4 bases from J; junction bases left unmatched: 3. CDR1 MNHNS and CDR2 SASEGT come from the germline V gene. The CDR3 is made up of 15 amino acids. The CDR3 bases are TGTGCCAGCAGTGAAGAAGGGACAGGGGGGTACGAGCAGTACTTC. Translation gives CASSEEGTGGYEQYF.

The CDR3 DNA reads TGTGCCAGCAGTTACTCGTACAGGGCGTCATTGTCGGAGCAGTACTTC. As protein: CASSYSYRASLSEQYF. This chain uses TRBV6-6 with TRBJ2-7, with a possible D match to TRBD1 (6 bases). Germline CDR1 is MNHNY and CDR2 is SVGAGI (reference sequence). The CDR3 consists of 16 residues. With 0 bases removed from V and 7 bases from J, the gap between germline ends came to 19 bases.

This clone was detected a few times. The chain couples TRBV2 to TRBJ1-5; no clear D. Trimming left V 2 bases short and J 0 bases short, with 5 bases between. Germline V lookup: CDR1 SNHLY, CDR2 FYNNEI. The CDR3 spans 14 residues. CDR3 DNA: TGTGCCAGCAGTGAAATGGTTAGCAATCAGCCCCAGCATTTT. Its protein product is CASSEMVSNQPQHF.